This T cell receptor beta chain originates from a study of control samples from healthy donors and cancer patients. Assay: immunoSEQ multiplex PCR; the TCRdb copy retains only in-frame clones and omits some. The table lists some 37,000 clones, 92% of them singletons. Germline V gene data show CDR1 as MNHEY and CDR2 as SMNVEV (reference sequence). This CDR3 spans 14 amino acids. V lost 5 bases to trimming and J lost 6 bases, with 14 bases between them. Sequencing input: blood. This TCR derives from a woman aged 45-60 years in good health. This chain joins TRBV27 and TRBJ1-5; no clear D. The CDR3 DNA follows: TGTGCCAGCAGTCCCGGTGGGGTCCCTCAGCCCCAGCATTTT. It translates to CASSPGGVPQPQHF.